The subject of this entry is one TCR beta chain. Sequence at one end of the junction differs from germline and may be a read error. These data belong to a study of T cells in Graves' hyperthyroidism and ophthalmopathy. The CDR3 spans 14 residues. Germline-derived CDR1 and CDR2 are SEHNR and FQNEAQ (reference sequence). Amplified regions were TCR beta CDR3 sequences from RNA transcripts. TCR CDR3 regions were first amplified by RT-PCR with HTBI primers. Via MiXCR, TCRdb re-called the multiplex PCR reads, giving one row per CDR3 protein. The sample lists about 350,000 distinct CDR3 sequences, 14% occurring once.

The chain is built from TRBV7-9 and TRBJ2-7; D tentatively reads TRBD1 or TRBD2 (6 bases each). The origin of this receptor is a woman in her 30s with Graves' hyperthyroidism. Material: blood. CDR3 amino acids: CASSDLGGSCEQYF. For the CDR3, the DNA is TGTGCCAGCAGCGATCTAGGGGGGTCCTGCGAGCAGTACTTC.